A selection of T cell receptor beta chains follows, all from one sample in a study of CD8+CD57+ T cells in acquired aplastic anemia. TCRdb re-analysed the reads in MiXCR, keeping a single row per CDR3 protein. The repertoire holds hundreds of thousands of distinct CDR3 sequences, with under 60% as singletons. The material sequenced was sorted CD4+, CD8+, or CD8+CD57+ T cells (not recorded which) from PBMCs. The origin of the receptors is a human donor with aplastic anemia. Each CDR3 is given with its conserved first and last residue. D genes are given only for firm matches. Clone size, where shown, is once, few, many, or a class for clones that have expanded.

TRBV7-2	TRBJ1-6	.	few	CASSTRTRGRNSPLHF	TGTGCCAGCAGCACTCGAACTAGGGGGAGGAATTCACCCCTCCACTTT
TRBV7-2	TRBJ2-5	TRBD2	.	CASSLGREVLAF	TGTGCCAGCAGCTTAGGTCGGGAGGTCCTAGCCTTC
TRBV5-1	TRBJ1-5	TRBD1	many	CASSLVGGANQPQHF	TGCGCCAGCAGCTTGGTAGGGGGCGCGAATCAGCCCCAGCATTTT
TRBV7-9	TRBJ2-7	.	.	CASSVIRDSTEQYF	TGTGCCAGCAGTGTAATTCGGGACTCAACCGAGCAGTACTTC
TRBV29-1	TRBJ2-1	.	.	CSVAGAISYNEQFF	TGCAGCGTGGCCGGTGCCATCTCCTACAATGAGCAGTTCTTC
TRBV7-2	TRBJ2-7	.	.	CASSLGGSSNEQYF	TGTGCCAGCAGCTTAGGGGGTTCTAGTAACGAGCAGTACTTC
TRBV10-1	TRBJ1-1	.	.	CATGQMNTEAFF	TGCGCCACCGGACAGATGAACACTGAAGCTTTCTTT
TRBV6-4	TRBJ1-1	TRBD1	.	CASSPDRGTEAFF	TGTGCCAGCAGTCCGGACAGGGGCACTGAAGCTTTCTTT
TRBV25-1	TRBJ2-7	.	.	CASSPARGRHSYEQYF	TGTGCCAGCTCACCTGCCCGAGGCAGACACTCCTACGAGCAGTACTTC
TRBV24-1	TRBJ1-2	.	.	CATSDPQTANYGYTF	TGTGCCACCAGTGACCCCCAGACAGCTAACTATGGCTACACCTTC
TRBV4-1	TRBJ2-2	TRBD2	many	CASSQDGGLAGTNGELFF	TGCGCCAGCAGCCAAGATGGCGGACTAGCGGGGACCAACGGGGAGCTGTTTTTT
TRBV9	TRBJ2-1	.	.	CASSPFTGGGNEQFF	TGTGCCAGCAGCCCCTTCACAGGGGGGGGCAATGAGCAGTTCTTC
TRBV10-3	TRBJ1-5	.	.	CAISASRDNQPQHF	TGTGCCATCAGTGCAAGTCGAGATAATCAGCCCCAGCATTTT
TRBV6-5	TRBJ1-1	TRBD1	.	CASPDRGNTEAFF	TGTGCCAGCCCGGACAGGGGTAACACTGAAGCTTTCTTT
TRBV5-8	TRBJ2-5	TRBD2	once	CASSGGLAGETQYF	TGTGCCAGCAGCGGCGGACTAGCGGGGGAGACCCAGTACTTC
TRBV19	TRBJ2-5	.	many	CASSPRGGPAQETQYF	TGTGCCAGTAGTCCTCGAGGGGGGCCAGCCCAAGAGACCCAGTACTTC